The rows below give T cell receptor beta chains drawn from one sample of a study of T cells in Graves' hyperthyroidism and ophthalmopathy. TCRdb redid the calling of the multiplex PCR reads with MiXCR, one entry per CDR3 protein. The sample holds hundreds of thousands of distinct CDR3 sequences, 35% seen once. The sample consisted of blood. The receptors shown here come from a middle-aged woman with Graves' hyperthyroidism. Both conserved end residues are part of each CDR3. The D gene is left open where the match is weak. Expanded clones get a size class; other rows say once, few or many, or leave the size out.

few,TRBV5-1,.,TRBJ1-1,TGCGCCAGCAGGTCGGGAAGTTCCAACACTGAAGCTTTCTTT,CASRSGSSNTEAFF
.,TRBV10-1,.,TRBJ2-2,TGCGCCAGCAGTGAGTCTCTCAGCGGGGAGCTGTTTTTT,CASSESLSGELFF
.,TRBV11-2,.,TRBJ1-3,TGTGCCAGCAGCGTAGCCTTGGGCCGAATTGGAAACACCATATATTTT,CASSVALGRIGNTIYF
.,TRBV6-2/TRBV6-3,.,TRBJ1-4,TGTGCCAGCAGTTTACTTGCAACTAATCAAAAACTGTTTTTT,CASSLLATNQKLFF
.,TRBV12-3/TRBV12-4,.,TRBJ2-7,TGTGCCAGCAGTTTGGGGGGAGTCCTTTTCGAGCAGTACTTC,CASSLGGVLFEQYF
many,TRBV25-1,.,TRBJ1-4,TGTGCCAGCAGTGACCCCCGGGGGGGTAATGAAAAACTGTTTTTT,CASSDPRGGNEKLFF
many,TRBV20-1,.,TRBJ1-2,TGCAGCCAGTCTCGGGGGTCAGTTCCTGGCTACACCTTC,CSQSRGSVPGYTF
few,TRBV6-2/TRBV6-3,.,TRBJ2-5,TGTGCCAGCAGTTACGCGACTGTATTGGAGACCCAGTACTTC,CASSYATVLETQYF
few,TRBV9,.,TRBJ1-1,TGTGCCAGCGGGGGAGGGAACACTGAAGCTTTCTTT,CASGGGNTEAFF
.,TRBV6-1,TRBD1,TRBJ1-1,TGTGCCAGCTCGCTCGACAGGGCCGGGCCTGAAGCTTTCTTT,CASSLDRAGPEAFF
few,TRBV7-9,TRBD2,TRBJ2-2,TGTGCCAGCAGCGTGACTAGCGGCCGGGAGCTGTTTTTT,CASSVTSGRELFF
few,TRBV12-3/TRBV12-4,TRBD1,TRBJ1-5,TGTGCCAGCAGTTTTGGCCTTGATGAGGGGGCGTCCAATCAGCCCCAGCATTTT,CASSFGLDEGASNQPQHF
.,TRBV4-3,.,TRBJ1-2,TGCGCCAGCAGCCAGGGTGGGAGCGGCTATGGCTACACCTTC,CASSQGGSGYGYTF
.,TRBV25-1,.,TRBJ1-1,TGTGCCAGCAGTGCTTGGGCCGGAGAGGGCACTGAAGCTTTCTTT,CASSAWAGEGTEAFF
few,TRBV7-9,.,TRBJ2-7,TGTGCCAGCAGCTTAGCGCTAGGGAGTAGTGGATACGAGCAGTACTTC,CASSLALGSSGYEQYF
.,TRBV12-3/TRBV12-4,.,TRBJ1-2,TGTGCCAGCAGTTTTTATGGGGACGTCTATGGCTACACCTTC,CASSFYGDVYGYTF
many,TRBV6-5,.,TRBJ1-5,TGTGCCAGCAGCCTTCAGGGAGGTCATCAGCCCCAGCATTTT,CASSLQGGHQPQHF
many,TRBV9,.,TRBJ1-3,TGTGCCAGCGGTCCGTCTGGAAACACCATATATTTT,CASGPSGNTIYF
few,TRBV10-3,.,TRBJ2-3,TGTGCCATCAGTGAGCAAGGAGGGGGCACAGATACGCAGTATTTT,CAISEQGGGTDTQYF
.,TRBV15,TRBD1,TRBJ1-4,TGTGCCACCAGCAGAGATCAGGGGGCGGATGAAAAACTGTTTTTT,CATSRDQGADEKLFF
.,TRBV29-1,.,TRBJ2-5,TGCAGCGTCGGACAAATCGCACCGGAGACCCAGTACTTC,CSVGQIAPETQYF
many,TRBV7-2,TRBD2,TRBJ2-2,TGTGCCAGCAGCTTAGGCGGGGCAGCGGGAGTTATCGGGGAGCTGTTTTTT,CASSLGGAAGVIGELFF
few,TRBV19,.,TRBJ1-1,TGTGCCAGTAACCCCGGAACGGAGGCCGCAATGAACACTGAAGCTTTCTTT,CASNPGTEAAMNTEAFF
many,TRBV20-1,.,TRBJ1-1,TGCAGTGCTAGGGGGGGGAGGGTGGACACTGAAGCTTTCTTT,CSARGGRVDTEAFF
.,TRBV2,TRBD1,TRBJ1-2,TGTGCCAGCAGGGGTAACAGGGGGGACTATGGCTACACCTTC,CASRGNRGDYGYTF
many,TRBV7-9,.,TRBJ2-7,TGTGTCACAGCGGAAAACTCCTACGAGCAGTACTTC,CVTAENSYEQYF
many,TRBV25-1,.,TRBJ1-2,TGTGCCAGCAGTGAATGGGCAGCTAACTATGGCTACACCTTC,CASSEWAANYGYTF
.,TRBV19,.,TRBJ1-3,TGTGCCAGTAGTTTGATCCCGACAAGTCTCCCGTCCTCTGGAAACACCATATATTTT,CASSLIPTSLPSSGNTIYF
many,TRBV5-1,.,TRBJ1-1,TGCGCCAGCAGCTTGGACAGGGAGGCTGAAGCTTTCTTT,CASSLDREAEAFF
few,TRBV2,TRBD1,TRBJ2-7,TGTGCCAGCAGTTTAGCCGGACAGGCGACCTCCTACGAGCAGTACTTC,CASSLAGQATSYEQYF
few,TRBV10-2,TRBD1,TRBJ1-5,TGCGCCAGCAGGTCCACAGGGGGAGACAATCAGCCCCAGCATTTT,CASRSTGGDNQPQHF
few,TRBV19,.,TRBJ1-1,TGTGCCAGTAGAAAGAATGAAGCTTTCTTT,CASRKNEAFF
.,TRBV9,.,TRBJ1-1,TGTGCCAGCAGCGTTTTAAAAGCTTTCTTT,CASSVLKAFF
many,TRBV7-3,TRBD1,TRBJ1-2,TGTGCCAGCAGCTTAAGGGCAGGGGGCACCTATGGCTACACCTTC,CASSLRAGGTYGYTF
many,TRBV29-1,TRBD2,TRBJ2-5,TGCAGCGTCACCACTAGCGGGATCTCAAAAGAGACCCAGTACTTC,CSVTTSGISKETQYF
few,TRBV4-1,.,TRBJ1-4,TGCGCCAGCAGCTTCACCGGGACAAGTAATGAAAAACTGTTTTTT,CASSFTGTSNEKLFF
.,TRBV7-9,.,TRBJ2-2,TGTGCCAGCAGCTTAGCAGGGGGGCAGAACACCGGGGAGCTGTTTTTT,CASSLAGGQNTGELFF
.,TRBV28,.,TRBJ2-7,TGTGCCAGCATCTCAGCGGGTGGCTACGAGCAGTACTTC,CASISAGGYEQYF
many,TRBV7-2,.,TRBJ2-5,TGTGCCAGCAGTAAGACCAGGGAAGAGACCCAGTACTTC,CASSKTREETQYF
.,TRBV24-1,TRBD1,TRBJ1-1,TGTGCCACCAGTGATTCCAGCGGGACAGGGAATGAAGCTTTCTTT,CATSDSSGTGNEAFF
many,TRBV20-1,.,TRBJ2-6,TGCAGTGCTGTGGACAGTGCAACCTCTGGGGCCAACGTCCTGACTTTC,CSAVDSATSGANVLTF
.,TRBV6-5,TRBD2,TRBJ2-7,TGTGCCAGCAGGTCACTGGGACAGAAACTAGCGGGAGGGCCCCACGAGCAGTACTTC,CASRSLGQKLAGGPHEQYF
many,TRBV7-9,.,TRBJ1-4,TGTGCCAGCAGCGCCCGGGGGGACAAACTGTTTTTT,CASSARGDKLFF
.,TRBV10-3,TRBD2,TRBJ2-3,TGTGCCAGCAGTACTGCGGGAGGAGGCGATACGCAGTATTTT,CASSTAGGGDTQYF
few,TRBV10-2,TRBD1,TRBJ2-7,TGCGCCAGCAGTGGTAAACAGGGGGTCGGGTACGAGCAGTACTTC,CASSGKQGVGYEQYF
.,TRBV10-3,.,TRBJ2-5,TGTGCCATCAGTGCCTATTCGGTCCAAGGGTTGCGGGAGACCCAGTACTTC,CAISAYSVQGLRETQYF
.,TRBV6-5,.,TRBJ2-2,TGTGCCAGCAGGTCCCTCACCGGGGAGCTGTTTTTT,CASRSLTGELFF
.,TRBV4-1,.,TRBJ2-7,TGCGCCAGCAGCCACCCGGGACGGAGCGTCGACTACGAGCAGTACTTC,CASSHPGRSVDYEQYF